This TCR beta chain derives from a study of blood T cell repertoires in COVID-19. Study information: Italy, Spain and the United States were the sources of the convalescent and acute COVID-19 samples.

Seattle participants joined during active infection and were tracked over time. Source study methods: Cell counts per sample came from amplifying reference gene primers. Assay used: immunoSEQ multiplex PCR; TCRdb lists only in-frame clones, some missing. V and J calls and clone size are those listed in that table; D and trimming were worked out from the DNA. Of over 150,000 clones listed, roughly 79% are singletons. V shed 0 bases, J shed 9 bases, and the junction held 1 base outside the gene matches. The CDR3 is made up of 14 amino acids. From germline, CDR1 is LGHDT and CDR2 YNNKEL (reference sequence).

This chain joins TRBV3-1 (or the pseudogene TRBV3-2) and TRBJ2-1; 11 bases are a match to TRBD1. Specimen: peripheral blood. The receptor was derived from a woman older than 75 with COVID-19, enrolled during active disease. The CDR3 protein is CASSQEGQGGEQFF. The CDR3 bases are TGTGCCAGCAGCCAAGAGGGACAGGGGGGTGAGCAGTTCTTC.